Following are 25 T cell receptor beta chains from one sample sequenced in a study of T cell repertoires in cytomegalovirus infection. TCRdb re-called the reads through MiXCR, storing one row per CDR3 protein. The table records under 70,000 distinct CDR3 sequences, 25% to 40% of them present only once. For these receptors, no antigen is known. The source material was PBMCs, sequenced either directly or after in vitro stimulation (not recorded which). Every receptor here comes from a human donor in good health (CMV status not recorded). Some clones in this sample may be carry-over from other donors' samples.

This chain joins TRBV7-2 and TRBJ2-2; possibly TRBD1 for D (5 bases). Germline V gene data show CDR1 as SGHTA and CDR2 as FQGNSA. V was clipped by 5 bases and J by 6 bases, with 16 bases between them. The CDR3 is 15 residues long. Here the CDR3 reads CASSPYTSGPGELFF. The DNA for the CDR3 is TGTGCCAGCAGCCCCTACACCTCAGGGCCCGGGGAGCTGTTTTTT.

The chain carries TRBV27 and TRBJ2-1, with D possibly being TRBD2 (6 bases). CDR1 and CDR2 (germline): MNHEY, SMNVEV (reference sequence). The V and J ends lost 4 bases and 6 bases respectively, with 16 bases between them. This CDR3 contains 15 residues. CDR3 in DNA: TGTGCCAGCAGTTCTATCCCACCCGGGGGCAATGAGCAGTTCTTC. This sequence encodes CASSSIPPGGNEQFF.

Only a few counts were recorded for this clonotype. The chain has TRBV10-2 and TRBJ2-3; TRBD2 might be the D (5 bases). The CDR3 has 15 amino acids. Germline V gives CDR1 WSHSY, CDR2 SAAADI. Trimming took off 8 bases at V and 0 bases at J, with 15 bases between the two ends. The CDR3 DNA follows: TGCGCCAGCGGAGAGACTACCTCTAGCACAGATACGCAGTATTTT. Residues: CASGETTSSTDTQYF.

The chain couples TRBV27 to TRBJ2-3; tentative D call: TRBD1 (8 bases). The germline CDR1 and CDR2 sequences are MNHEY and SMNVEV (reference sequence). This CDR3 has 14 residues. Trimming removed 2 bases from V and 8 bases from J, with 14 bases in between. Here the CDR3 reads CASSLKQGGRTQYF. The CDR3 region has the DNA TGTGCCAGCAGTTTAAAACAGGGGGGGCGTACGCAGTATTTT.

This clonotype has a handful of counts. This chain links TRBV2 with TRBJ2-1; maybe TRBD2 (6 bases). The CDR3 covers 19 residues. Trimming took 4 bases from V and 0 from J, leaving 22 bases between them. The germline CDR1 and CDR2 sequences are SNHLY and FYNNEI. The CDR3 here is CASSGVQLGGRSSYNEQFF. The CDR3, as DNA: TGTGCCAGCAGTGGTGTTCAGTTGGGAGGACGAAGCTCCTACAATGAGCAGTTCTTC.

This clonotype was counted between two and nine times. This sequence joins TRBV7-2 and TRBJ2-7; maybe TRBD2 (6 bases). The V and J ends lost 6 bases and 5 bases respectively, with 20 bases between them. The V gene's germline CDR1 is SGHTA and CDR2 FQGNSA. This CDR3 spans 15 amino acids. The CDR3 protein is CASSSVGAGYHEQYF. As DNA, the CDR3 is TGTGCCAGCAGTTCGGTAGGGGCGGGATATCACGAGCAGTACTTC.

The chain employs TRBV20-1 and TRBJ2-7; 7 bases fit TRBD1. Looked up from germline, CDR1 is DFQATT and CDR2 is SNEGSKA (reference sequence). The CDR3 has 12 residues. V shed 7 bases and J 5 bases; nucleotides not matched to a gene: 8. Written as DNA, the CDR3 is TGCAGTGTGCGACAGGGTCGGGACGAGCAGTACTTC. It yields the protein CSVRQGRDEQYF.

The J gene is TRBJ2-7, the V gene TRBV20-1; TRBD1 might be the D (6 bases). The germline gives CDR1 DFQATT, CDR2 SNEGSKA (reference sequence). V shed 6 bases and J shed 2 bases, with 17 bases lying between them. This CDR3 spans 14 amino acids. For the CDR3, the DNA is TGCAGTGCCTTAAAGACGGACAGTACCTACGAGCAGTACTTC. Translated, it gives CSALKTDSTYEQYF.

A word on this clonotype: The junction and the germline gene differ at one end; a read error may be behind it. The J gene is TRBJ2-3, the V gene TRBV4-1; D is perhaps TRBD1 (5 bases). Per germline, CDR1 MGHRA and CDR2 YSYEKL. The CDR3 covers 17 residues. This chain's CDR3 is CASSQAIQGIITDTQYF. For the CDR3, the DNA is TGTGCCAGCAGCCAAGCCATCCAGGGAATAATCACAGATACGCAGTATTTT.

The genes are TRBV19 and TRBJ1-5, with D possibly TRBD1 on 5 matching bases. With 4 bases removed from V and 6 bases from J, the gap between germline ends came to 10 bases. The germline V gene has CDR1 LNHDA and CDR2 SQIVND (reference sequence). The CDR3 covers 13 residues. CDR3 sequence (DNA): TGTGCCAGTAGTAAAGGGACCCGTCAGCCCCAGCATTTT. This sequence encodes CASSKGTRQPQHF.

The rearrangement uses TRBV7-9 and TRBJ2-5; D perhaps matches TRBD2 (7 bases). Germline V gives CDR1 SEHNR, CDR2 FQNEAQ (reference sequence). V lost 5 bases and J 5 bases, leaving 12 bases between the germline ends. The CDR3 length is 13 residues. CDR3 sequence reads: CASSSRGGETQYF. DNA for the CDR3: TGTGCCAGCAGCAGCAGGGGAGGGGAGACCCAGTACTTC.

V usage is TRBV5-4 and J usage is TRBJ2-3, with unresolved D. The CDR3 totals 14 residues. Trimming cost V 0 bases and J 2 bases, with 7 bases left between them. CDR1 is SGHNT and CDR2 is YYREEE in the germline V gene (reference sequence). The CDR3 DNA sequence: TGTGCCAGCAGCTTGGGTGAGAACACAGATACGCAGTATTTT. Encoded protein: CASSLGENTDTQYF.

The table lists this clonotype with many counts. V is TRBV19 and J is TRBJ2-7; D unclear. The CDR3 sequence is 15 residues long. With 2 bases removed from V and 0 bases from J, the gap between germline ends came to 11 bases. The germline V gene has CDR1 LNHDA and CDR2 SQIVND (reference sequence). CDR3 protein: CASSIRGVGSYEQYF. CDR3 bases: TGTGCCAGTAGTATACGCGGAGTGGGCTCCTACGAGCAGTACTTC.

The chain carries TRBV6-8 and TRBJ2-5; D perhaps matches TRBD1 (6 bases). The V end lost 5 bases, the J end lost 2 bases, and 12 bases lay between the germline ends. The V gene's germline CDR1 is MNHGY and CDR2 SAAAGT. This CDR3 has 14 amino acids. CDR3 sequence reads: CASSPRQGQETQYF. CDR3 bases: TGTGCCAGCAGTCCACGGCAGGGGCAAGAGACCCAGTACTTC.

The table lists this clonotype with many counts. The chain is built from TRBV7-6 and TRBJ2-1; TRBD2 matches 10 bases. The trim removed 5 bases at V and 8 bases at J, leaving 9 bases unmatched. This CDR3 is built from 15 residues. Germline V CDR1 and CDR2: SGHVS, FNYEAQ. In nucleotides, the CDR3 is TGTGCCAGCAGCCCCATGACTCTAGCGGGGGATGAGCAGTTCTTC. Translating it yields CASSPMTLAGDEQFF.

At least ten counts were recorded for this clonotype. CDR3 sequence reads: CASSLARQGGVTDTQYF. The CDR3 coding sequence is TGTGCCAGCAGCTTAGCCCGACAGGGGGGCGTCACAGATACGCAGTATTTT. J is TRBJ2-3 and V is TRBV7-8; TRBD1 agrees at 9 bases. This CDR3 has 17 residues. The V segment lost 0 bases and the J segment 2 bases; nucleotides outside the gene matches: 6. Germline CDR1 reads SGHVS; CDR2 reads FQNEAQ.

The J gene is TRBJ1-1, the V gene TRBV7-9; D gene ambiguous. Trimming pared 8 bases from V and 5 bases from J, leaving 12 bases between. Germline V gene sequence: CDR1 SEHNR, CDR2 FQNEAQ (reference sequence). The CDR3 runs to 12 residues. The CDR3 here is CASSRGGTEAFF. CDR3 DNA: TGTGCCAGCTCTCGAGGAGGGACTGAAGCTTTCTTT. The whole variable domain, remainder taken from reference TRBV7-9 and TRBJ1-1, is DTGVSQNPRHKITKRGQNVTFRCDPISEHNRLYWYRQTLGQGPEFLTYFQNEAQLEKSRLLSDRFSAERPKGSFSTLEIQRTEQGDSAMYLCASSRGGTEAFFGQGTRLTVV.

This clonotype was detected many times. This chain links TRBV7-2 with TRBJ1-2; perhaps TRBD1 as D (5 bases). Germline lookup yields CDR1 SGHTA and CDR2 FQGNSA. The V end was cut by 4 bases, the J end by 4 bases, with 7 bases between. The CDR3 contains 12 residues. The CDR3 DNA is TGTGCCAGCAGCTGGGGGGGCTATGGCTACACCTTC. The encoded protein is CASSWGGYGYTF.

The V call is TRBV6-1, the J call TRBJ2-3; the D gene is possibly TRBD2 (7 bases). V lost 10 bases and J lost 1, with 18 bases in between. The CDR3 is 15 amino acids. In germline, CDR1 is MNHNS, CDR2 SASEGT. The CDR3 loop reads CATRRRGAGTDTQYF. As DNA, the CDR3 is TGTGCCACTCGACGACGGGGGGCCGGCACAGATACGCAGTATTTT.

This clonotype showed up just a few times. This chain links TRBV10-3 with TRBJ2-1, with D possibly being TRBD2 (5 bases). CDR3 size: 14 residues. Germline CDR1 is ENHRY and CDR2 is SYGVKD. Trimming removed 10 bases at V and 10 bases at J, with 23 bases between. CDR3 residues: CASGRQEATGEQFF. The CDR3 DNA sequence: TGTGCCAGCGGGCGCCAGGAGGCGACCGGCGAGCAGTTCTTC.

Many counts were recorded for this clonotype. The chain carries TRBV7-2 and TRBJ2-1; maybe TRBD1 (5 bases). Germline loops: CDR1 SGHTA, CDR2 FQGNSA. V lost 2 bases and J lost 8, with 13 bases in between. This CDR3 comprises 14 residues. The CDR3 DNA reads TGTGCCAGCAGCTTATTGGGGCCTGGCTATGAGCAGTTCTTC. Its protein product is CASSLLGPGYEQFF.

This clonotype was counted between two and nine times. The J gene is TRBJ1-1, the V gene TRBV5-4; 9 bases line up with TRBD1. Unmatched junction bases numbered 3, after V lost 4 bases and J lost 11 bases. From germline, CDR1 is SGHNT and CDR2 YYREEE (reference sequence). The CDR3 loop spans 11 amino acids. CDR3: CASSGDRVAFF. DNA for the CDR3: TGTGCCAGCAGCGGGGACAGGGTTGCTTTCTTT.

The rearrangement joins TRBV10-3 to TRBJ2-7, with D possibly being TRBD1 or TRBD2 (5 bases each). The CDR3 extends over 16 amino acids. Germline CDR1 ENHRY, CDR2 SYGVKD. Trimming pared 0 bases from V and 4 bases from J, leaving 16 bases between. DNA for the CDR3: TGTGCCATCAGTGAGTCAAAGGGACCGGGAATTTACGAGCAGTACTTC. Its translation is CAISESKGPGIYEQYF.

CDR3 sequence reads: CASSVGDRGNSYEQYF. CDR3 nucleotide sequence: TGTGCCAGCAGCGTCGGGGACAGGGGGAACTCCTACGAGCAGTACTTC. The chain couples TRBV7-9 to TRBJ2-7; 11 nucleotides agree with TRBD1. V lost 5 bases to trimming and J lost 0 bases; unmatched junction nucleotides: 6. The CDR3 sequence is 16 residues long. Germline loops: CDR1 SEHNR, CDR2 FQNEAQ (reference sequence).

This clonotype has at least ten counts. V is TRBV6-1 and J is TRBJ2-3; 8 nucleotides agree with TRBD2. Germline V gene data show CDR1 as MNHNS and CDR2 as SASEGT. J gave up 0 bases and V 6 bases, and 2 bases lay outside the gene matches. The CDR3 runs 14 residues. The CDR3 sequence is CASSLAGSTDTQYF. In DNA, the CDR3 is TGTGCCAGCAGCTTAGCGGGGAGCACAGATACGCAGTATTTT.